These 21 T cell receptor beta chains originate from one sample sequenced in a study of STAT5B mutations in CD4+ large granular lymphocyte leukemia. Libraries were prepared by immunoSEQ multiplex PCR; TCRdb keeps only in-frame clonotypes and omits some of them. There are about 33,000 clones in the sample; 80% to 90% occur only once, and approximately 4.4% lies in the top ten. Sequenced input: CD4+ T cells from blood buffy coats. The source is a human donor in good health.

The V gene is TRBV5-5, the J gene TRBJ2-2, with 8 positions matching TRBD2. Looked up from germline, CDR1 is SGHKS and CDR2 is YYEKEE (reference sequence). The CDR3 length is 16 residues. V trimming: 4 bases; J trimming: 6 bases; junction bases outside the gene matches: 11. The CDR3 protein is CASSPRGAGGPGELFF. The DNA for the CDR3 is TGTGCCAGCAGCCCGCGGGGGGCGGGAGGTCCCGGGGAGCTGTTTTTT.

The chain carries TRBV11-3 and TRBJ2-7; weak D call: TRBD1 (5 bases). CDR3 length equals 10 residues. Per germline, CDR1 SGHNT and CDR2 YENEEA. Trimming left V 7 bases short and J 5 bases short, with 6 bases between. The CDR3 nucleotides are TGTGCCAGCAACAGGAACGAGCAGTACTTC. Translated: CASNRNEQYF.

This clone was detected only once. The chain uses TRBV7-9 and TRBJ1-1, with 10 bases lining up with TRBD1. This CDR3 is 15 amino acids long. In germline, CDR1 is SEHNR, CDR2 FQNEAQ (reference sequence). V gave up 5 bases and J gave up 2 bases; unmatched junction bases: 5. The CDR3, as DNA: TGTGCCAGCAGCCAATGGACAGGGGGAAACACTGAAGCTTTCTTT. The encoded protein is CASSQWTGGNTEAFF.

This clone has only one observation. The chain employs TRBV7-3 and TRBJ2-1; D is uncertain. In germline, CDR1 is SGHTA, CDR2 FQGTGA. V was pared by 0 bases and J by 5 bases, with 20 bases between. The CDR3 runs to 18 residues. The CDR3 DNA reads as TGTGCCAGCAGCTTAACGGTGGGATTGGGCGGCAAGGACAATGAGCAGTTCTTC. Translation: CASSLTVGLGGKDNEQFF.

This clone has just a few counts. The chain recombines TRBV5-5 with TRBJ1-2; D possibly corresponds to TRBD1 (5 bases). V was clipped by 3 bases and J by 8 bases, with 17 bases between them. The CDR3 sequence is 14 residues long. From germline, CDR1 is SGHKS and CDR2 YYEKEE (reference sequence). The CDR3 reads CASSYMAGAGGYTF. CDR3 sequence (DNA): TGTGCCAGCAGCTATATGGCCGGGGCTGGAGGCTACACCTTC.

The J gene is TRBJ2-3, the V gene TRBV4-1; D is possibly TRBD2 (6 bases). Trimming shortened V by 8 bases and J by 2 bases, and 26 bases separated the two germline ends. The CDR3 length is 18 residues. The V gene's germline CDR1 is MGHRA and CDR2 YSYEKL. The CDR3 spells CASQPNYGASEFTDTQYF. The CDR3 DNA reads as TGCGCCAGCCAGCCGAATTATGGGGCTAGCGAGTTCACAGATACGCAGTATTTT.

This clone has a handful of counts. J is TRBJ1-4 and V is TRBV7-9; D remains ambiguous. Germline CDR1 SEHNR, CDR2 FQNEAQ (reference sequence). Trimming pared 1 base from V and 0 bases from J, leaving 12 bases between. The CDR3 contains 17 residues. The CDR3 loop reads CASSLVVGYATNEKLFF. The CDR3, as DNA: TGTGCCAGCAGCTTAGTTGTAGGATACGCAACTAATGAAAAACTGTTTTTT.

This clone was found once. The rearrangement uses TRBV6-1 and TRBJ2-7; perhaps TRBD1 as D (5 bases). CDR1 and CDR2 from the germline V gene are MNHNS and SASEGT. V was clipped by 7 bases and J by 0 bases, with 13 bases between them. The CDR3 loop spans 14 amino acids. CDR3 residues: CASTTGYSSYEQYF. The CDR3 bases are TGTGCCAGCACCACAGGTTACAGCTCCTACGAGCAGTACTTC.

The chain joins TRBV5-1 to TRBJ2-1; no clear D gene. Germline CDR1 is SGHRS and CDR2 is YFSETQ. CDR3 length: 15 amino acids. With 0 bases removed from V and 4 bases from J, the gap between germline ends came to 11 bases. The CDR3 bases are TGCGCCAGCAGCTTGGGGCCCTTAGGATACAATGAGCAGTTCTTC. This sequence encodes CASSLGPLGYNEQFF.

This clone was counted a few times. V is TRBV7-9 and J is TRBJ1-2; D possibly corresponds to TRBD1 (6 bases). The germline V gene encodes CDR1 SEHNR and CDR2 FQNEAQ (reference sequence). This CDR3 has 16 amino acids. The V end lost 5 bases, the J end lost 0 bases, and 16 bases lay between the germline ends. CDR3 bases: TGTGCCAGCAGCAGGTCGGGGGGCCGTACTAACTATGGCTACACCTTC. This translates into CASSRSGGRTNYGYTF. The full variable domain, its missing parts supplied by reference TRBV7-9 and TRBJ1-2, is DTGVSQNPRHKITKRGQNVTFRCDPISEHNRLYWYRQTLGQGPEFLTYFQNEAQLEKSRLLSDRFSAERPKGSFSTLEIQRTEQGDSAMYLCASSRSGGRTNYGYTFGSGTRLTVV.

Here the CDR3 DNA reads TGTGCCATCAGCCCTAGCGGGACAGGGGTCAAAAACATTCAGTACTTC. Residues: CAISPSGTGVKNIQYF. The V and J genes are TRBV10-3 and TRBJ2-4, with TRBD1 as a possible D gene (10 bases). V dropped 6 bases and J dropped 3 bases, with 18 bases sitting between them. This CDR3 has 16 residues. Per germline, CDR1 ENHRY and CDR2 SYGVKD.

The chain uses TRBV5-8 and TRBJ2-7; D is uncertain. This CDR3 is built from 11 residues. The germline CDR1 and CDR2 sequences are SGHTS and YDEGEE. Trimming stripped 5 bases from V and 3 bases from J, with 6 bases between. The CDR3 sequence is CASSSYYEQYF. Written as DNA, the CDR3 is TGTGCCAGCAGTTCCTACTACGAGCAGTACTTC.

V usage is TRBV6-6 and J usage is TRBJ2-3; D uncertain. The CDR3 is made up of 12 amino acids. V was trimmed by 2 bases and J by 6 bases, leaving 6 bases between them. The germline CDR1 and CDR2 sequences are MNHNY and SVGAGI (reference sequence). The CDR3 loop is CASSYRVDTQYF. The CDR3 coding sequence is TGTGCCAGCAGTTACAGGGTGGATACGCAGTATTTT.

The CDR3 region is CASSLTQGDTDTQYF. The CDR3 region has the DNA TGTGCCAGCAGTTTGACGCAGGGTGACACAGATACGCAGTATTTT. V usage is TRBV28 and J usage is TRBJ2-3; the D gene is possibly TRBD1 (5 bases). Trimming left V 3 bases short and J 2 bases short, with 12 bases between. This CDR3 has 15 residues. Germline V lookup: CDR1 MDHEN, CDR2 SYDVKM.

This clone was recorded once. The chain carries TRBV4-3 and TRBJ1-4, with D possibly TRBD1 on 6 matching bases. The CDR3 has 14 amino acids. The germline gives CDR1 LGHNA, CDR2 YSLEER. Trimming removed 4 bases from V and 2 bases from J, with 8 bases in between. CDR3 residues: CASSRGGTNEKLFF. The CDR3 bases are TGCGCCAGCAGCCGAGGGGGGACTAATGAAAAACTGTTTTTT.

This chain joins TRBV4-2 and TRBJ2-1, with D uncertain. Germline lookup yields CDR1 LGHNA and CDR2 YNFKEQ. The CDR3 loop spans 13 amino acids. Trimming pared 0 bases from V and 7 bases from J, leaving 7 bases between. CDR3 sequence: CASSQDLRNEQFF. The CDR3 region has the DNA TGTGCCAGCAGCCAAGACCTACGGAATGAGCAGTTCTTC.

The genes are TRBV7-6 and TRBJ2-1; D is unresolved. The germline V and J ends were trimmed by 5 bases and 1 base, with 6 bases remaining between them. There are 13 residues in the CDR3. CDR1 SGHVS and CDR2 FNYEAQ come from the germline V gene. CDR3 protein: CASSGVSYNEQFF. CDR3 nucleotide sequence: TGTGCCAGCAGCGGGGTTTCCTACAATGAGCAGTTCTTC. The whole variable domain, remainder taken from reference TRBV7-6 and TRBJ2-1, is GAGVSQSPRYKVTKRGQDVALRCDPISGHVSLYWYRQALGQGPEFLTYFNYEAQQDKSGLPNDRFSAERPEGSISTLTIQRTEQRDSAMYRCASSGVSYNEQFFGPGTRLTVL.

A single count supports this clone. V is TRBV4-2 and J is TRBJ1-1; 8 positions agree with TRBD1. This CDR3 is built from 16 residues. CDR1 is LGHNA and CDR2 is YNFKEQ in the germline V gene. The junction had 7 bases not matched to a gene; V was cut back by 0 bases and J by 4 bases. CDR3 protein: CASSQDLTGGFTEAFF. The CDR3 DNA reads TGTGCCAGCAGCCAAGATCTCACAGGGGGGTTCACTGAAGCTTTCTTT.

The J gene is TRBJ2-3, the V gene TRBV7-2, with D possibly matching TRBD2 (6 bases). Germline assignment: CDR1 SGHTA and CDR2 FQGNSA. Trimming cost V 8 bases and J 3 bases, with 15 bases left between them. CDR3 length equals 14 residues. The CDR3 here is CASRDGRTTDTQYF. The CDR3 DNA is TGTGCCAGCCGGGACGGGAGAACAACAGATACGCAGTATTTT.

The rearrangement joins TRBV4-3 to TRBJ2-1; D gene ambiguous. Deletions cut 0 bases from V and 0 bases from J, with 6 bases between. Germline assignment: CDR1 LGHNA and CDR2 YSLEER. This CDR3 region has 15 residues. The chain's CDR3 is CASSQDPSSYNEQFF. The CDR3 DNA reads as TGCGCCAGCAGCCAAGACCCTAGCTCCTACAATGAGCAGTTCTTC.

J is TRBJ1-3 and V is TRBV9; no clear D. V was cut by 3 bases and J by 0 bases, with 7 bases left in between. The CDR3 spans 14 residues. CDR1 SGDLS and CDR2 YYNGEE come from the germline V gene. The CDR3 is CASSGPYSGNTIYF. For the CDR3, the DNA is TGTGCCAGCAGCGGGCCCTACTCTGGAAACACCATATATTTT.